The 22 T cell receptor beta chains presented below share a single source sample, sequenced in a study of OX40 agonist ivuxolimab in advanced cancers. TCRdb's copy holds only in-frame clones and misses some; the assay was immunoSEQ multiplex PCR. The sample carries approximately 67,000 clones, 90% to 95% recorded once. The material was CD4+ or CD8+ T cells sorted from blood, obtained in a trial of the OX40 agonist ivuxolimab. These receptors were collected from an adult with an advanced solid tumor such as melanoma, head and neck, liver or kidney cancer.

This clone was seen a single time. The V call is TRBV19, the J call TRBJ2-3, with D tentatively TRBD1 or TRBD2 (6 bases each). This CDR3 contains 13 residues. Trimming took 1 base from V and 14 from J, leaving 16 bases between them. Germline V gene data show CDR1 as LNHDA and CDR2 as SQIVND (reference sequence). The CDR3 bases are TGTGCCAGTAGTATAGGGGGGGCAGCGGAGAGGTATTTT. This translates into CASSIGGAAERYF.

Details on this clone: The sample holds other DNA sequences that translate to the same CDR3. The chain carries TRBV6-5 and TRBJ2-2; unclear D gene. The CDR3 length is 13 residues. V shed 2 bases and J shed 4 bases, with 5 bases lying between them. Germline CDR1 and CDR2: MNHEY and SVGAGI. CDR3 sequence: CASSYGTTGELFF. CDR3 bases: TGTGCCAGCAGTTACGGAACCACCGGGGAGCTGTTTTTT.

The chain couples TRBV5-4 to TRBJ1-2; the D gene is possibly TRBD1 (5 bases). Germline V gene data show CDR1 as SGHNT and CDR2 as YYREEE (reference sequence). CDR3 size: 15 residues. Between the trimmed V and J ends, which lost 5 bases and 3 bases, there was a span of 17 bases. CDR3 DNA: TGTGCCAGCAGAGAAGGGACGGGGAAGGACTATGGCTACACCTTC. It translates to CASREGTGKDYGYTF. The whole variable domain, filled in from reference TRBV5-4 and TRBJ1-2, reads ETGVTQSPTHLIKTRGQQVTLRCSSQSGHNTVSWYQQALGQGPQFIFQYYREEENGRGNFPPRFSGLQFPNYSSELNVNALELDDSALYLCASREGTGKDYGYTFGSGTRLTVV.

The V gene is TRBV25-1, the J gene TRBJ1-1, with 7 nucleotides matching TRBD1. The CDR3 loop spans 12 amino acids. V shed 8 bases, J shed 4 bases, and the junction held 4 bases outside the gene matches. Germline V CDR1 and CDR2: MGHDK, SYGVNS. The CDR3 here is CASGYRGTEAFF. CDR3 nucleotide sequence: TGTGCCAGCGGCTACAGGGGCACTGAAGCTTTCTTT.

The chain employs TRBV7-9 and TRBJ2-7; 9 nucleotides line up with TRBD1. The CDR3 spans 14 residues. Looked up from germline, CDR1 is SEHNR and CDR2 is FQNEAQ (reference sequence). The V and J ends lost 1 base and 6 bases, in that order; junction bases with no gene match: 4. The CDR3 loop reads CASSLGTGDSEQYF. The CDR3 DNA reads TGTGCCAGCAGCTTAGGGACAGGGGACAGCGAGCAGTACTTC.

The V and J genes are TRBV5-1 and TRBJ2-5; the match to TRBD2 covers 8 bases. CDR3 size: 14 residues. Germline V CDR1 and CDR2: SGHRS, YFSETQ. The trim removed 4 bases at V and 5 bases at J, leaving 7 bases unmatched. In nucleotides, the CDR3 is TGCGCCAGCAGCGGCCCGGGAGGGAAGGAGACCCAGTACTTC. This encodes CASSGPGGKETQYF.

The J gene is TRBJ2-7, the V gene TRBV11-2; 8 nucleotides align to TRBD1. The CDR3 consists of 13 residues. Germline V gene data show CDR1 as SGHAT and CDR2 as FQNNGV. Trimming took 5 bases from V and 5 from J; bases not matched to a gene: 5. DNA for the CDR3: TGTGCCAGCAGCCCGGACAGGGACCACGAGCAGTACTTC. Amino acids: CASSPDRDHEQYF.

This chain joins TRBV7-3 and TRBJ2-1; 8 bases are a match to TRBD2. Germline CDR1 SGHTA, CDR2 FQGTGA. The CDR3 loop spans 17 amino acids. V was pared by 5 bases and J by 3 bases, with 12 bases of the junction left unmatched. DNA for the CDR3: TGTGCCAGCAGCCCAGGACTAGCTAGAGATTTCTACAATGAGCAGTTCTTC. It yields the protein CASSPGLARDFYNEQFF.

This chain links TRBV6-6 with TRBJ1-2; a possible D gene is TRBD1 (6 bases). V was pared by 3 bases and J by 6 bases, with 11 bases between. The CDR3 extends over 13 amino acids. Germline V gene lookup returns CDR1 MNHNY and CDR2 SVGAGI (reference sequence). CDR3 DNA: TGTGCCAGCAGTTATACAGGGAATCATGGCTACACCTTC. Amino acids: CASSYTGNHGYTF.

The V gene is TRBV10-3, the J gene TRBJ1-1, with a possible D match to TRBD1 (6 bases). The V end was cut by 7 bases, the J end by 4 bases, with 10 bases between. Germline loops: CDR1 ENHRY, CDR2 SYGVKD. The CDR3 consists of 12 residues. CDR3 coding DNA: TGTGCCATCACTCAGGGGAGCACTGAAGCTTTCTTT. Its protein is CAITQGSTEAFF.

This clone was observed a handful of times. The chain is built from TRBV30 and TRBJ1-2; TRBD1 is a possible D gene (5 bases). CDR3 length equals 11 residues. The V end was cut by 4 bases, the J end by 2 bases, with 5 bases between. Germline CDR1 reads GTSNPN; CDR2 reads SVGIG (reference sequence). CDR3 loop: CAWKGNYGYTF. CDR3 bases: TGTGCCTGGAAGGGGAACTATGGCTACACCTTC. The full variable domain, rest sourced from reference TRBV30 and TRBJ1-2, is SQTIHQWPATLVQPVGSPLSLECTVEGTSNPNLYWYRQAAGRGLQLLFYSVGIGQISSEVPQNLSASRPQDRQFILSSKKLLLSDSGFYLCAWKGNYGYTFGSGTRLTVV.

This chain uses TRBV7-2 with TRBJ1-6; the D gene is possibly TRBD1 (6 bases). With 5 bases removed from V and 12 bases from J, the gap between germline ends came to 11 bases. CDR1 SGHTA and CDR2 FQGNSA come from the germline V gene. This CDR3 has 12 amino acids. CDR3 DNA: TGTGCCAGCAGCGAACCAGGGGAACCCCTCCACTTT. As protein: CASSEPGEPLHF.

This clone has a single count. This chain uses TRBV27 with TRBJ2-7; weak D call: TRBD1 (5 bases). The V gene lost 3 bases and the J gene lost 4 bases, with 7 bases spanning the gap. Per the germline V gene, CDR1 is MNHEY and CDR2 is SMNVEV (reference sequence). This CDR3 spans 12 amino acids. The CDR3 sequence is CASSFQGYEQYF. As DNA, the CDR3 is TGTGCCAGCAGTTTCCAGGGTTACGAGCAGTACTTC.

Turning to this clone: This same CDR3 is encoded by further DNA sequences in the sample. The CDR3 DNA reads TGTGCCAGCAGTTTGGCAGGGGTGAACACTGAAGCTTTCTTT. Protein sequence: CASSLAGVNTEAFF. The chain links TRBV27 to TRBJ1-1; D perhaps matches TRBD1 (6 bases). This CDR3 comprises 14 residues. Deletions cut 3 bases from V and 0 bases from J, with 8 bases between. Germline V gives CDR1 MNHEY, CDR2 SMNVEV (reference sequence).

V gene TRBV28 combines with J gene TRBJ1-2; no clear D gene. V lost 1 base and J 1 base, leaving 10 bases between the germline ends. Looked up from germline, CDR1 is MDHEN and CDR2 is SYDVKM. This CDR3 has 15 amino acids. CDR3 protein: CASSLSRGNNYGYTF. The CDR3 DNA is TGTGCCAGCAGTTTATCCAGAGGCAATAACTATGGCTACACCTTC.

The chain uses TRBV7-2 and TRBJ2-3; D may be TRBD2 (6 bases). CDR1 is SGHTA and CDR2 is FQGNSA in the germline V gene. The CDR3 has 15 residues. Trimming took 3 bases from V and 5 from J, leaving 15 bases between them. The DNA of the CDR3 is TGTGCCAGCAGCTTCTTCGGAAATAGCGGAGATACGCAGTATTTT. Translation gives CASSFFGNSGDTQYF.

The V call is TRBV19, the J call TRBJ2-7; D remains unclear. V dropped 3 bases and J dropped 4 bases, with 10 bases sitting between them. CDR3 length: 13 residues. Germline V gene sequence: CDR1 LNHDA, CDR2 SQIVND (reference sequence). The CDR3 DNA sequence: TGTGCCAGTAGTATCACAGCCCAATACGAGCAGTACTTC. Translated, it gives CASSITAQYEQYF. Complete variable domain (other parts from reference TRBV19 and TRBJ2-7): DGGITQSPKYLFRKEGQNVTLSCEQNLNHDAMYWYRQDPGQGLRLIYYSQIVNDFQKGDIAEGYSVSREKKESFPLTVTSAQKNPTAFYLCASSITAQYEQYFGPGTRLTVT.

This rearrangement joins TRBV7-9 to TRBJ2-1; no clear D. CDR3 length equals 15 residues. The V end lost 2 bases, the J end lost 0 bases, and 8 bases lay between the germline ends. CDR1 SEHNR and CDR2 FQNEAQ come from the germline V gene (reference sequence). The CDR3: CASSLFDSSYNEQFF. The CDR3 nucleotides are TGTGCCAGCAGCTTATTCGATAGCTCCTACAATGAGCAGTTCTTC.

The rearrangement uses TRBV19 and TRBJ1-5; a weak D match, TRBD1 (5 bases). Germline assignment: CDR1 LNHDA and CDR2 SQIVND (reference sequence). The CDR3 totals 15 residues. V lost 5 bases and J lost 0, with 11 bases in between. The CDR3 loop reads CASSPRDDSNQPQHF. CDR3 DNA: TGTGCCAGTAGTCCCAGGGATGATAGCAATCAGCCCCAGCATTTT.

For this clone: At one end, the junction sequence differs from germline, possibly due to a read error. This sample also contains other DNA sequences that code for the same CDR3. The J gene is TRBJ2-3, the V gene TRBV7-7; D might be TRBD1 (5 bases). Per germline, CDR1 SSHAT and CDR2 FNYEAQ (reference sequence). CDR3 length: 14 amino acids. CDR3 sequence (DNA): TGTGCTAGCAGTCTAAAGGGGAACACAGATACGCAGTATTTT. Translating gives CASSLKGNTDTQYF.

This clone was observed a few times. CDR3 sequence: CASSPSLNTIYF. Written as DNA, the CDR3 is TGTGCCAGCAGCCCTAGCCTGAACACCATATATTTT. This chain uses TRBV7-9 with TRBJ1-3; no firm D call. The germline gives CDR1 SEHNR, CDR2 FQNEAQ (reference sequence). Trimming took 5 bases from V and 7 from J, leaving 9 bases between them. The CDR3 has 12 amino acids.

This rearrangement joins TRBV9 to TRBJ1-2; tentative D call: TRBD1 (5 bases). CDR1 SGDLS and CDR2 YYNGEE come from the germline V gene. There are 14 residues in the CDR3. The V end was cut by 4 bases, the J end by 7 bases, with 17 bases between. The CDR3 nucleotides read TGTGCCAGCAGCTGGGAGGGACCAGAGTTTGGCTACACCTTC. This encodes CASSWEGPEFGYTF.